In this sample, the clone carrying this T cell receptor (beta chain) turned up a few times. The source of the sample is a study of regulatory T cells in long-lasting Graves disease. Time point reported: newly diagnosed GD, antithyroid drugs for less than 3 months. RNA extracted from PBMCs served as the sequencing template. CDR3 regions were amplified by Arm-PCR using iRepertoire HTBI primers to build TCR beta libraries. Using its own MiXCR run on the multiplex PCR reads, TCRdb lists one record per CDR3 protein. The profile shows about 430,000 distinct CDR3 sequences, over 14% of them singletons. The V gene end was trimmed by 3 bases and the J gene end by 2 bases; junction bases not matched to a gene: 8. The CDR3 spans 16 residues. Germline V lookup: CDR1 KGHSH, CDR2 LQKENI. This sample also belongs to another study, concerning T cells in Graves' hyperthyroidism and ophthalmopathy.

Sequenced here: peripheral blood mononuclear cells (PBMCs), sampled at new diagnosis, from a patient treated with antithyroid drugs. The genes are TRBV18 and TRBJ2-7; 9 bases are a match to TRBD2. The receptor's source is a woman aged 40 to 55 with Graves disease. The CDR3 DNA sequence: TGTGCCAGCTCACCGGGACTAGCTCGTAACCCCTACGAGCAGTACTTC. Amino acid sequence: CASSPGLARNPYEQYF.